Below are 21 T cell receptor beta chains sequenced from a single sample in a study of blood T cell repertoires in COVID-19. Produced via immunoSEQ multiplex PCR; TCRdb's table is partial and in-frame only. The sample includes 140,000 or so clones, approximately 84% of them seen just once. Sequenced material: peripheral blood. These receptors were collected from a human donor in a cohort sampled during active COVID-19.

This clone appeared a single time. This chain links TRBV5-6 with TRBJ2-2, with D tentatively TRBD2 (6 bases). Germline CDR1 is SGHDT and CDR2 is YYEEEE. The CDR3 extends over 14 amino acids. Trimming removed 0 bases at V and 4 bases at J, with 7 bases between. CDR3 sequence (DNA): TGTGCCAGCAGCTTGGACGGGGGCACCGGGGAGCTGTTTTTT. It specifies CASSLDGGTGELFF.

The CDR3 spells CASSLGTVDTQYF. As DNA, the CDR3 is TGTGCCAGCAGCTTGGGGACAGTAGATACGCAGTATTTT. The rearrangement uses TRBV5-6 and TRBJ2-3, with D tentatively TRBD1 (6 bases). V was cut by 0 bases and J by 5 bases, with 7 bases left in between. This CDR3 region has 13 residues. Germline V gene data show CDR1 as SGHDT and CDR2 as YYEEEE.

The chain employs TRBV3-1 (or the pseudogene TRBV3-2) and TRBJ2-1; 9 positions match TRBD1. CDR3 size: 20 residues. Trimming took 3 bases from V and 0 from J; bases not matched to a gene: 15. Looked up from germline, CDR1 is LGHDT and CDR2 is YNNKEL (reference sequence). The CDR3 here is CASSHPQDRGLRGSYNEQFF. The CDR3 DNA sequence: TGTGCCAGCAGCCACCCCCAGGACAGGGGCCTTAGAGGCTCCTACAATGAGCAGTTCTTC.

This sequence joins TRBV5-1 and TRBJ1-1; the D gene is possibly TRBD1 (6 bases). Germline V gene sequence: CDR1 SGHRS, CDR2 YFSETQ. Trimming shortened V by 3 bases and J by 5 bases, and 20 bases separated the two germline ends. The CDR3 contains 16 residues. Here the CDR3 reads CASSSYPGQSGTEAFF. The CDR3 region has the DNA TGCGCCAGCAGCTCTTACCCGGGACAAAGTGGAACTGAAGCTTTCTTT.

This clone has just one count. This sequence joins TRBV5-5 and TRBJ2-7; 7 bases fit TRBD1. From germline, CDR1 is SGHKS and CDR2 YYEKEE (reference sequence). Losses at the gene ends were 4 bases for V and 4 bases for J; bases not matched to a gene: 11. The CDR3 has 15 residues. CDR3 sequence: CASSPGTAIPYEQYF. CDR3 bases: TGTGCCAGCAGCCCTGGGACAGCCATACCTTACGAGCAGTACTTC.

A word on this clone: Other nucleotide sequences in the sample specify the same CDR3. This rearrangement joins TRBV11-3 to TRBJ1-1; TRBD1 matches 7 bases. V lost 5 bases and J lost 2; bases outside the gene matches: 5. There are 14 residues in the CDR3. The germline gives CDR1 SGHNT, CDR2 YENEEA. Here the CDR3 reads CASSSRDSNTEAFF. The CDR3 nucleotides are TGTGCCAGCAGCAGCCGGGACAGTAACACTGAAGCTTTCTTT.

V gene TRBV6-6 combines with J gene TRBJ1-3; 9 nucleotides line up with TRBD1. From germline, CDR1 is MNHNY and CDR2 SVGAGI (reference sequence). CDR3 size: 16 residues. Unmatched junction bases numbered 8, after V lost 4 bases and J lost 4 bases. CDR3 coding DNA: TGTGCCAGCAGTTTCCCGGACAGGGGTATAGGAAACACCATATATTTT. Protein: CASSFPDRGIGNTIYF.

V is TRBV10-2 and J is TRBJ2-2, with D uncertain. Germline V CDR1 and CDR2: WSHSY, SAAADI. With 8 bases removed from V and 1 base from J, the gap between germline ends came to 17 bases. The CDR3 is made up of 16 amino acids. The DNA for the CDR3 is TGCGCCAGCGGAGACCCCCGCCCAGAGAACACCGGGGAGCTGTTTTTT. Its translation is CASGDPRPENTGELFF.

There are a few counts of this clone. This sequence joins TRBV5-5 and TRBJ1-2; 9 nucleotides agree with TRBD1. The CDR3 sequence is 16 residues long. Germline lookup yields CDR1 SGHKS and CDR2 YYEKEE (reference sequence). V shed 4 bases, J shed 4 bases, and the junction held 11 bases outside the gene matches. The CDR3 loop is CASSPAGTGLGYGYTF. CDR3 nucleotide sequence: TGTGCCAGCAGCCCCGCCGGGACAGGGTTGGGCTATGGCTACACCTTC.

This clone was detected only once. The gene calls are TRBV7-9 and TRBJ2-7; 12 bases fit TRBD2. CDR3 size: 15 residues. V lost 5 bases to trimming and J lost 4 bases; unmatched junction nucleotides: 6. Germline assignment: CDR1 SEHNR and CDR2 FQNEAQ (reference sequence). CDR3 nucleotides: TGTGCCAGCAGCCACCGGACTAGCGGGGCTTACGAGCAGTACTTC. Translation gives CASSHRTSGAYEQYF.

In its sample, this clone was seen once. The CDR3 nucleotides are TGTGCCACCAGTGATTTTACCTCTTCGGGTGAAAAACTGTTTTTT. This gives the protein CATSDFTSSGEKLFF. J is TRBJ1-4 and V is TRBV24-1; D remains ambiguous. V was shortened by 1 base and J by 7 bases, with 12 bases between the two germline ends. The length of the CDR3 is 15 residues. Germline lookup yields CDR1 KGHDR and CDR2 SFDVKD.

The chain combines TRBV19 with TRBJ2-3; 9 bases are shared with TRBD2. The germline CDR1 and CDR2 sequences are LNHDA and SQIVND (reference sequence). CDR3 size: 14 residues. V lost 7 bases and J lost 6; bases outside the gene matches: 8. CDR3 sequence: CASKQLAGRDTQYF. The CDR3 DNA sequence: TGTGCCAGTAAACAACTAGCGGGTAGGGATACGCAGTATTTT.

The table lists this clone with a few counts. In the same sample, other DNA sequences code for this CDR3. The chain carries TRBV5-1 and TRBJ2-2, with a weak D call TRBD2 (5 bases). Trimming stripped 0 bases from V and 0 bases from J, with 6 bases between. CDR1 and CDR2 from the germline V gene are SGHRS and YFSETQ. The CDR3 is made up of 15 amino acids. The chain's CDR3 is CASSLVSANTGELFF. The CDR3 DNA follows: TGCGCCAGCAGCTTGGTTAGCGCGAACACCGGGGAGCTGTTTTTT.

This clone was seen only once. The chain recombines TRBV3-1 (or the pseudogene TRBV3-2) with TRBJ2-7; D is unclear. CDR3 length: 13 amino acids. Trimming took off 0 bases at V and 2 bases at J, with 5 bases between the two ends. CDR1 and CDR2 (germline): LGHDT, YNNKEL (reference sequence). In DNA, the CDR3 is TGTGCCAGCAGCCAAGATCTCCCCTACGAGCAGTACTTC. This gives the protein CASSQDLPYEQYF.

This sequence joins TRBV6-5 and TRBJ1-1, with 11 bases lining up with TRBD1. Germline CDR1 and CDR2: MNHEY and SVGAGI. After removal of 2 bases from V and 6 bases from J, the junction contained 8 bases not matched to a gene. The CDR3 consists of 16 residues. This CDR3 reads CASSYRGTGGIPEAFF. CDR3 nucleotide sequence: TGTGCCAGCAGTTACAGGGGGACAGGGGGGATCCCTGAAGCTTTCTTT.

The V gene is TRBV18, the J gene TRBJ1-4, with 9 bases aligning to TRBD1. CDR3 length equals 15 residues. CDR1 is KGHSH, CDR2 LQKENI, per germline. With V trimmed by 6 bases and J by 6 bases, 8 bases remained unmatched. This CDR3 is CASSHTQGADEKLFF. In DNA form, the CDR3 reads TGTGCCAGCTCCCACACACAGGGGGCGGATGAAAAACTGTTTTTT.

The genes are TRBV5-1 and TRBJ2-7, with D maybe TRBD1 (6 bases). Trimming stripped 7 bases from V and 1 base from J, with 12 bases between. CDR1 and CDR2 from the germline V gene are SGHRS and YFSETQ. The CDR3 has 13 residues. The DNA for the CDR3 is TGCGCCAGCGCCTACAGGGATTCCTACGAGCAGTACTTC. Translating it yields CASAYRDSYEQYF.

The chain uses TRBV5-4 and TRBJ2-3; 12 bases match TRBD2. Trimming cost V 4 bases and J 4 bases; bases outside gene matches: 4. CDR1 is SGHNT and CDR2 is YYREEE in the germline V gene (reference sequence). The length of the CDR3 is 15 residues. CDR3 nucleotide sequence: TGTGCCAGCAGCCTTCCTAGCGGGGGGGCAGATACGCAGTATTTT. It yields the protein CASSLPSGGADTQYF. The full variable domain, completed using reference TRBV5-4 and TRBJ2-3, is ETGVTQSPTHLIKTRGQQVTLRCSSQSGHNTVSWYQQALGQGPQFIFQYYREEENGRGNFPPRFSGLQFPNYSSELNVNALELDDSALYLCASSLPSGGADTQYFGPGTRLTVL.

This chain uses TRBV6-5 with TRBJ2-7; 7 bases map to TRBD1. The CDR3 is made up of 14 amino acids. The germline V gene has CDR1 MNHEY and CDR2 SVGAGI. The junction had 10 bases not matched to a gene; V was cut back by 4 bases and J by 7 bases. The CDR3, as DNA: TGTGCCAGCAGTTGGGACAGCGGTGAGAGAGAGCAGTACTTC. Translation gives CASSWDSGEREQYF.

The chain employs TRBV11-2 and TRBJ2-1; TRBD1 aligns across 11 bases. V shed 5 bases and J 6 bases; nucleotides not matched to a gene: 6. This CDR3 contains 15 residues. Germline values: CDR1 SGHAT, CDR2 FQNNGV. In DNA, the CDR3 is TGTGCCAGCAGCCCCCGGACAGGGGGCACCAATGAGCAGTTCTTC. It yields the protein CASSPRTGGTNEQFF.

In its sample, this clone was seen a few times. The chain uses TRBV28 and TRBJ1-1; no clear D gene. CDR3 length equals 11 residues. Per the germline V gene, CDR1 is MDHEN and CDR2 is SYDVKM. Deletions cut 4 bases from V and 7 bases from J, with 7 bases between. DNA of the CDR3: TGTGCCAGCAGTTCAAGACATGAAGCTTTCTTT. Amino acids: CASSSRHEAFF. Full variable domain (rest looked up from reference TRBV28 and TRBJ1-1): DVKVTQSSRYLVKRTGEKVFLECVQDMDHENMFWYRQDPGLGLRLIYFSYDVKMKEKGDIPEGYSVSREKKERFSLILESASTNQTSMYLCASSSRHEAFFGQGTRLTVV.